Following are 29 T cell receptor beta chains from one sample sequenced in a study of Graves' ophthalmopathy and Graves' hyperthyroidism. The study amplified TCR beta CDR3 regions using RNA transcripts. Second-round multiplex PCR followed a first-round RT-PCR using HTBI primers. Via MiXCR, TCRdb re-called the multiplex PCR reads, giving one row per CDR3 protein. The sample holds hundreds of thousands of distinct CDR3 sequences; roughly 20% are singletons and the top ten take approximately 7.7%. Sequenced material: peripheral blood. These receptors originate from a woman aged 18-30 years with stable Graves' hyperthyroidism. Some clones in this sample may be carry-over from other donors' samples.

This clonotype appeared many times. V and J are TRBV10-3 and TRBJ2-5; D is tentatively TRBD1 or TRBD2 (5 bases each). From germline, CDR1 is ENHRY and CDR2 SYGVKD. V lost 3 bases to trimming and J lost 3 bases, with 11 bases between them. The CDR3 is made up of 14 amino acids. This CDR3 reads CAISETGDEETQYF. CDR3 nucleotides: TGTGCCATCAGTGAAACTGGGGACGAAGAGACCCAGTACTTC.

This chain uses TRBV25-1 with TRBJ1-3; a weak D match, TRBD1 (5 bases). The germline gives CDR1 MGHDK, CDR2 SYGVNS. This CDR3 has 15 amino acids. V was shortened by 3 bases and J by 2 bases, with 11 bases between the two germline ends. The CDR3 DNA reads as TGTGCCAGCAGTGACTGGGACGTTCCTGGAAACACCATATATTTT. Protein: CASSDWDVPGNTIYF.

This clonotype was recorded many times. V usage is TRBV2 and J usage is TRBJ2-2, with a possible D match to TRBD2 (6 bases). The CDR3 totals 15 residues. CDR1 and CDR2 from the germline V gene are SNHLY and FYNNEI. The V end was cut by 7 bases, the J end by 1 base, with 13 bases between. The CDR3 region has the DNA TGTGCCAGCACCACTGGGACTTTGAACACCGGGGAGCTGTTTTTT. The encoded protein is CASTTGTLNTGELFF.

At least ten counts were recorded for this clonotype. The chain joins TRBV6-5 to TRBJ2-7, with D possibly TRBD1 on 5 matching bases. The CDR3 has 13 residues. V was cut by 2 bases and J by 3 bases, with 8 bases left in between. CDR1 and CDR2 (germline): MNHEY, SVGAGI. The CDR3 DNA sequence: TGTGCCAGCAGTTACATGACAGACTACGAGCAGTACTTC. Translating gives CASSYMTDYEQYF.

This clonotype was detected ten times or more. This chain connects TRBV30 to TRBJ1-1, with D unclear. The germline V and J ends were trimmed by 2 bases and 7 bases, with 8 bases remaining between them. In germline, CDR1 is GTSNPN, CDR2 SVGIG (reference sequence). The CDR3 runs 11 residues. CDR3 coding DNA: TGTGCCTGGAGTCTGGGGTTTGAAGCTTTCTTT. It is translated as CAWSLGFEAFF.

This clonotype occurred many times. The chain combines TRBV7-9 with TRBJ1-5; D is perhaps TRBD1 (5 bases). Trimming shortened V by 5 bases and J by 4 bases, and 12 bases separated the two germline ends. Germline V gives CDR1 SEHNR, CDR2 FQNEAQ (reference sequence). The CDR3 loop spans 14 amino acids. The CDR3 sequence is CASSPKDRNQPQHF. The CDR3 DNA reads TGTGCCAGCAGCCCCAAAGACAGAAATCAGCCCCAGCATTTT.

The chain couples TRBV5-1 to TRBJ2-6; D ambiguous. CDR3 length: 15 amino acids. Germline CDR1 is SGHRS and CDR2 is YFSETQ. Deletions cut 0 bases from V and 1 base from J, with 5 bases between. For the CDR3, the DNA is TGCGCCAGCAGCTTGGTCCTGTCTGGGGCCAACGTCCTGACTTTC. Amino acid sequence: CASSLVLSGANVLTF.

The V gene is TRBV9, the J gene TRBJ1-1; D might be TRBD1 (6 bases). Germline V gives CDR1 SGDLS, CDR2 YYNGEE. The CDR3 is made up of 13 amino acids. V was clipped by 3 bases and J by 4 bases, with 10 bases between them. DNA for the CDR3: TGTGCCAGCAGCGCACAGGGTGTCACTGAAGCTTTCTTT. Its translation is CASSAQGVTEAFF.

This clonotype was seen a handful of times. The chain is built from TRBV4-1 and TRBJ2-3, with D possibly TRBD1 on 5 matching bases. The germline gives CDR1 MGHRA, CDR2 YSYEKL. The CDR3 contains 17 residues. Trimming pared 0 bases from V and 0 bases from J, leaving 13 bases between. CDR3: CASSQDYWAGSTDTQYF. DNA for the CDR3: TGCGCCAGCAGCCAAGATTATTGGGCAGGGAGCACAGATACGCAGTATTTT.

About this clonotype: A read error may be the cause here, since a much bigger clone is one base away. This chain uses TRBV12-3 or TRBV12-4 with TRBJ1-1; a weak D match, TRBD1 (6 bases). The CDR3 spans 12 residues. CDR3 region: CANSRTGTSPLF. CDR3 bases: TGTGCCAACAGCCGCACCGGGACATCACCCCTCTTT.

This clonotype has ten or more counts. The chain carries TRBV29-1 and TRBJ2-7; no clear D gene. V was cut by 4 bases and J by 4 bases, with 11 bases left in between. In germline, CDR1 is SQVTM, CDR2 ANQGSEA. This CDR3 spans 12 amino acids. CDR3 DNA: TGCAGCGTTGCTGATCCCTCTTACGAGCAGTACTTC. It encodes CSVADPSYEQYF.

This clonotype was seen repeatedly, ten times or more. The DNA for the CDR3 is TGTGCCAGCAGCTCCCTCTCCGGACAGGGGGCCTGGGAGACCCAGTACTTC. Its protein is CASSSLSGQGAWETQYF. The rearrangement joins TRBV11-2 to TRBJ2-5, with 11 bases aligning to TRBD1. Unmatched junction bases numbered 12, after V lost 4 bases and J lost 5 bases. This CDR3 comprises 17 residues. Germline CDR1 and CDR2: SGHAT and FQNNGV.

This clonotype showed up just once. The chain uses TRBV20-1 and TRBJ2-5; D is possibly TRBD1 or TRBD2 (5 bases each). Germline lookup yields CDR1 DFQATT and CDR2 SNEGSKA (reference sequence). The CDR3 contains 12 residues. The CDR3 region is CSSGPAKETQYF. The CDR3 DNA follows: TGCAGCTCGGGGCCAGCAAAAGAGACCCAGTACTTC.

This clonotype showed up many times. CDR3: CASSSLAGQETQYF. Here the CDR3 DNA reads TGTGCCAGCAGTTCACTAGCGGGACAAGAGACCCAGTACTTC. V and J are TRBV12-3 or TRBV12-4 and TRBJ2-5; 10 nucleotides agree with TRBD2. The CDR3 extends over 14 amino acids. V was pared by 4 bases and J by 2 bases, with 1 base of the junction left unmatched.

This clonotype has ten or more counts. The CDR3 nucleotides read TGTGCCAGCAGTTTACAACGCTACGAGCAGTACTTC. Amino acid sequence: CASSLQRYEQYF. The chain couples TRBV28 to TRBJ2-7; D remains unclear. Trimming stripped 2 bases from V and 3 bases from J, with 5 bases between. This CDR3 region has 12 residues. Germline V gene lookup returns CDR1 MDHEN and CDR2 SYDVKM. Complete variable domain (other parts from reference TRBV28 and TRBJ2-7): DVKVTQSSRYLVKRTGEKVFLECVQDMDHENMFWYRQDPGLGLRLIYFSYDVKMKEKGDIPEGYSVSREKKERFSLILESASTNQTSMYLCASSLQRYEQYFGPGTRLTVT.

This sequence joins TRBV12-3 or TRBV12-4 and TRBJ1-5; D remains unclear. This CDR3 comprises 11 residues. Trimming pared 1 base from V and 11 bases from J, leaving 6 bases between. The CDR3 DNA sequence: TGTGCCAGCAGTTTAGGGCCCGCCCAGCATTTT. Its protein product is CASSLGPAQHF.

This clonotype was detected only a few times. This chain connects TRBV13 to TRBJ2-7; 10 bases map to TRBD2. V was pared by 5 bases and J by 5 bases, with 6 bases of the junction left unmatched. The length of the CDR3 is 14 residues. Germline lookup yields CDR1 PRHDT and CDR2 FYEKMQ (reference sequence). Here the CDR3 reads CASSGSGRSNEQYF. Here the CDR3 DNA reads TGTGCCAGCAGCGGTAGCGGGAGGAGCAACGAGCAGTACTTC.

This clonotype was observed at least ten times. The chain is built from TRBV6-1 and TRBJ2-5; D gene unclear. The germline gives CDR1 MNHNS, CDR2 SASEGT. V gave up 7 bases and J gave up 3 bases, with 9 bases separating them. The CDR3 sequence is 12 residues long. DNA for the CDR3: TGTGCCAGCATGGTCTCGAAAGAGACCCAGTACTTC. It specifies CASMVSKETQYF.

This clonotype was seen a handful of times. The CDR3 end shows no conserved phenylalanine or tryptophan, and so a read error is likely. In DNA, the CDR3 is TGTGCCATCCCAGGGCCCGGGAGATTGTCGCTGTTTTTG. It encodes CAIPGPGRLSLFL. The chain joins TRBV28 to TRBJ2-2; possible D gene TRBD2, 6 bases. The germline V and J ends were trimmed by 10 bases and 13 bases, with 22 bases remaining between them. The CDR3 length is 13 residues. Germline assignment: CDR1 MDHEN and CDR2 SYDVKM.

This clonotype appeared many times. This rearrangement joins TRBV28 to TRBJ1-6; tentative D call: TRBD1 (5 bases). The V and J ends lost 6 bases and 6 bases respectively, with 12 bases between them. Germline V gives CDR1 MDHEN, CDR2 SYDVKM. CDR3 length equals 14 residues. CDR3 residues: CASRGGTVNSPLHF. The CDR3 DNA follows: TGTGCCAGCAGGGGAGGGACTGTTAATTCACCCCTCCACTTT.

This clonotype was detected ten times or more. This chain connects TRBV10-3 to TRBJ1-5, with 7 bases fitting TRBD1. The CDR3 is made up of 15 amino acids. Trimming took 4 bases from V and 3 from J; bases not matched to a gene: 6. CDR1 and CDR2 (germline): ENHRY, SYGVKD. Written as DNA, the CDR3 is TGTGCCATCAGTGCCGGGGACAGCCCCAATCAGCCCCAGCATTTT. This encodes CAISAGDSPNQPQHF.

This clonotype occurred many times. CDR3 sequence (DNA): TGTGCCTGGAGTGAGACACATTACGAGCAGTACTTC. Its translation is CAWSETHYEQYF. The V call is TRBV30, the J call TRBJ2-7; no definite D call. CDR1 and CDR2 from the germline V gene are GTSNPN and SVGIG (reference sequence). V lost 1 base, J lost 4 bases, and 8 bases lay in between. The CDR3 is made up of 12 amino acids. Full variable domain (outside the CDR3, taken from reference TRBV30 and TRBJ2-7): SQTIHQWPATLVQPVGSPLSLECTVEGTSNPNLYWYRQAAGRGLQLLFYSVGIGQISSEVPQNLSASRPQDRQFILSSKKLLLSDSGFYLCAWSETHYEQYFGPGTRLTVT.

Only a few counts were recorded for this clonotype. The rearrangement uses TRBV6-2 or TRBV6-3 and TRBJ2-2, with 10 bases matching TRBD2. The CDR3 sequence is 18 residues long. Germline V gene lookup returns CDR1 MNHEY and CDR2 SVGEGT. V lost 4 bases and J lost 5; bases outside the gene matches: 13. Here the CDR3 reads CASSSLPFSGRSTGELFF. The DNA of the CDR3 is TGTGCCAGCAGTTCGCTACCATTTAGCGGGAGGTCGACCGGGGAGCTGTTTTTT.

Points on this clonotype: A read error may explain this, as a much larger clone is one base away. This chain uses TRBV11-2 with TRBJ1-1; a weak D match, TRBD1 (6 bases). CDR3 length equals 15 residues. Germline CDR1 and CDR2: SGHAT and FQNNGV. CDR3 sequence: CASSLALGASTGAFF. The DNA of the CDR3 is TGTGCCAGCAGCTTAGCTTTGGGGGCAAGCACTGGAGCTTTCTTT.

The rearrangement uses TRBV10-2 and TRBJ1-3; no clear D. This CDR3 region has 15 residues. Germline V CDR1 and CDR2: WSHSY, SAAADI. Trimming shortened V by 2 bases and J by 2 bases, and 10 bases separated the two germline ends. Written as DNA, the CDR3 is TGCGCCAGCAGTGAGCGGAGCGGTCCTGGAAACACCATATATTTT. Translation: CASSERSGPGNTIYF.

The V and J genes are TRBV5-1 and TRBJ2-5, with a possible D match to TRBD1 (6 bases). V lost 1 base and J lost 7, with 14 bases in between. Germline CDR1 and CDR2: SGHRS and YFSETQ. The CDR3 length is 14 residues. The CDR3 DNA is TGCGCCAGCAGCTTGTTCAGGGGAGAAGGGACCCAGTACTTC. Amino acid sequence: CASSLFRGEGTQYF.

The chain has TRBV10-2 and TRBJ1-2; 7 bases line up with TRBD1. V shed 3 bases and J 2 bases; nucleotides not matched to a gene: 6. Germline V gene lookup returns CDR1 WSHSY and CDR2 SAAADI. The CDR3 contains 15 residues. The CDR3 sequence: CASSEQGSINYGYTF. CDR3 DNA sequence: TGCGCCAGCAGTGAACAGGGGTCCATCAACTATGGCTACACCTTC.

This clonotype has more than one count but fewer than ten. V and J are TRBV27 and TRBJ2-7; TRBD1 matches 10 bases. V shed 6 bases and J 3 bases; nucleotides not matched to a gene: 5. CDR3 size: 14 residues. Germline loops: CDR1 MNHEY, CDR2 SMNVEV (reference sequence). The DNA for the CDR3 is TGTGCCAGCAGCCGGACAGGGGGACACTACGAGCAGTACTTC. Its translation is CASSRTGGHYEQYF.

This clonotype was counted ten times or more. V is TRBV6-1 and J is TRBJ1-2; D may be TRBD1 (5 bases). This CDR3 spans 14 amino acids. Germline values: CDR1 MNHNS, CDR2 SASEGT. V dropped 7 bases and J dropped 8 bases, with 20 bases sitting between them. CDR3 nucleotides: TGTGCCAGCAAAAGCCCGCAGGGAAGAGAAGGCTACACCTTC. Protein sequence: CASKSPQGREGYTF.